The clone carrying this TCR beta chain has more than one count but fewer than ten. Its antigen is still unknown. The germline V gene has CDR1 MDHEN and CDR2 SYDVKM. The CDR3 length is 13 residues. With 6 bases removed from V and 8 bases from J, the gap between germline ends came to 16 bases. This specimen belongs to a study of T-cell memory formation after mild COVID-19. For the study at large: Among the donors, TCR clusters were largely specific to each donor. General study findings and limits: Clones shrinking between day 15 and 85 showed a balanced CD4/CD8 split, and those that grew later tilted toward CD4+. The finding that pre-infection memory included some responding clones suggested that cross-reactive memory joined.

One entry per CDR3 protein, called by TCRdb with MiXCR from the 5' RACE reads. The data contain about 340,000 distinct CDR3 sequences, 10% to 15% of them singletons. V gene TRBV28 combines with J gene TRBJ1-2; D is perhaps TRBD1 (5 bases). Sequencing was performed on PBMCs or a T cell subset sorted from them (not recorded which). This receptor was obtained from a man in his late teens or twenties who had mild COVID-19 (a few samples of this study predate the infection). Cell type and time point are not known. In DNA form, the CDR3 reads TGTGCCAGCAGGCCCGGGACCGCCGGGGGCTACACCTTC. Its translation is CASRPGTAGGYTF.